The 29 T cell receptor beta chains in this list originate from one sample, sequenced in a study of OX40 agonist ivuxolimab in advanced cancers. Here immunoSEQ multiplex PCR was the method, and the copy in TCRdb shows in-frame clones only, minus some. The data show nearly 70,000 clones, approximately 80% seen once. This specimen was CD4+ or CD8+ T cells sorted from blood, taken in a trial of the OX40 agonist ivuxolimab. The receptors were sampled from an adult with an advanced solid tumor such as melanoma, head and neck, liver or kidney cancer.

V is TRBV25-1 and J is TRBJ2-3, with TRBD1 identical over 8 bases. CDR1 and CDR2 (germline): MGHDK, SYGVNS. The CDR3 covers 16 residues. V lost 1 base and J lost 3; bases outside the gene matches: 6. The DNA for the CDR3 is TGTGCCAGCAGTGAATTTGGCAGGGGGCTAACAGATACGCAGTATTTT. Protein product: CASSEFGRGLTDTQYF.

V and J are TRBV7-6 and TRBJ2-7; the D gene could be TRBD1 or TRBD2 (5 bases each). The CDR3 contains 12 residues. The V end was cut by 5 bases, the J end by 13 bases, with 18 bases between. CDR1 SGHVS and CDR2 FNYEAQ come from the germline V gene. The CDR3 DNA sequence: TGTGCCAGCAGCCTCTCCCAGGGACCTTTATACTTC. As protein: CASSLSQGPLYF.

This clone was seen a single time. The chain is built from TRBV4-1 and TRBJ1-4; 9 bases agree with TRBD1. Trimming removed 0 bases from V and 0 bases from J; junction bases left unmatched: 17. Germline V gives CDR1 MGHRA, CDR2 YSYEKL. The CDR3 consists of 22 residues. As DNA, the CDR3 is TGCGCCAGCAGCCAAGATGAGTTCGGGGACAGGGTCTCCCTTGCAACTAATGAAAAACTGTTTTTT. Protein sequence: CASSQDEFGDRVSLATNEKLFF.

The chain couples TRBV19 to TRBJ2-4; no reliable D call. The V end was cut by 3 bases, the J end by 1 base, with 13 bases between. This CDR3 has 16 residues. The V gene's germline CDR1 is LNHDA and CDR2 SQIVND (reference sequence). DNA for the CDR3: TGTGCCAGTAGTATTGCGGCCAGAATCGCCAAAAACATTCAGTACTTC. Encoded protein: CASSIAARIAKNIQYF.

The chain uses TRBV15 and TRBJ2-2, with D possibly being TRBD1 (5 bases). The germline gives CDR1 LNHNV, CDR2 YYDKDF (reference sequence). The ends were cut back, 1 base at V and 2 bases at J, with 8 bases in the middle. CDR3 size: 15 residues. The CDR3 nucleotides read TGTGCCACCAGCAGAGGTCAGGGAAACACCGGGGAGCTGTTTTTT. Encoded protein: CATSRGQGNTGELFF.

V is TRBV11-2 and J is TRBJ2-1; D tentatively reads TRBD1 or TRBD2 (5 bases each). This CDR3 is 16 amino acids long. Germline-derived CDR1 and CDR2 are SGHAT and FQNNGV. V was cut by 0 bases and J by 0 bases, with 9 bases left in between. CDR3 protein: CASSLDRGLSYNEQFF. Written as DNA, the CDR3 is TGTGCCAGCAGCTTAGATCGGGGCCTCTCCTACAATGAGCAGTTCTTC.

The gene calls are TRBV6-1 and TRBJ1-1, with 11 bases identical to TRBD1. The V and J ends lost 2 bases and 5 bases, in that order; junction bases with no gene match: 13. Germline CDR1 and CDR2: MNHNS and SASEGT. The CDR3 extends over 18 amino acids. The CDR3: CASSEWGLGQGGSTEAFF. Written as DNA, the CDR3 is TGTGCCAGCAGTGAATGGGGCTTGGGACAGGGGGGTTCTACTGAAGCTTTCTTT.

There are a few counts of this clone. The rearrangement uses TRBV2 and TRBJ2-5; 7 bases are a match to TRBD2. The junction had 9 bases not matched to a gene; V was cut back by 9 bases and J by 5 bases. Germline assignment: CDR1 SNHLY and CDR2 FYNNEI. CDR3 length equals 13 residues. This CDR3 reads CARGTGGRETQYF. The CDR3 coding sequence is TGTGCCAGGGGAACGGGGGGACGTGAGACCCAGTACTTC.

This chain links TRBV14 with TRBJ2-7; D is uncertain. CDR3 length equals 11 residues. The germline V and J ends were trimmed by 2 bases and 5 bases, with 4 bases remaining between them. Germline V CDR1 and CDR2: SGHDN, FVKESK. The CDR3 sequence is CASSQIHEQYF. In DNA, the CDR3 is TGTGCCAGCAGCCAAATCCACGAGCAGTACTTC.

The chain's CDR3 is CASTRNSGGANEQFF. The CDR3 DNA is TGTGCCAGTACTCGGAATAGCGGGGGGGCAAACGAGCAGTTCTTC. V is TRBV19 and J is TRBJ2-1; TRBD2 agrees at 11 bases. V lost 7 bases, J lost 10 bases, and 12 bases stayed unmatched. CDR3 length equals 15 residues. Looked up from germline, CDR1 is LNHDA and CDR2 is SQIVND (reference sequence).

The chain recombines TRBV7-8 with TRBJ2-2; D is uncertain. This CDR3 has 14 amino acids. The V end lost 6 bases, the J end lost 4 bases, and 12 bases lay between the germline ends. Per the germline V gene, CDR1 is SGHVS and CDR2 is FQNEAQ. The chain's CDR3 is CASSGSRSTGELFF. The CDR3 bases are TGTGCCAGCAGTGGAAGTAGATCCACCGGGGAGCTGTTTTTT.

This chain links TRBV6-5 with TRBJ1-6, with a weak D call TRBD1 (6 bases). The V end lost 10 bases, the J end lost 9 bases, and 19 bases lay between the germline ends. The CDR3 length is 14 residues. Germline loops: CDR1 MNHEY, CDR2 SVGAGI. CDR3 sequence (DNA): TGTGCCACCCTGGAGGGGGTCGGGACTTCACCCCTCCACTTT. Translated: CATLEGVGTSPLHF.

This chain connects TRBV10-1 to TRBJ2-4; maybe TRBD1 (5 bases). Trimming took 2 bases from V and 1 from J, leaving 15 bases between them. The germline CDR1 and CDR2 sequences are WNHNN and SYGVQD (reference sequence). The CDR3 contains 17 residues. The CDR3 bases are TGCGCCAGCAGTGAGGGGGCAGGGATGGATGCCAAAAACATTCAGTACTTC. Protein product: CASSEGAGMDAKNIQYF.

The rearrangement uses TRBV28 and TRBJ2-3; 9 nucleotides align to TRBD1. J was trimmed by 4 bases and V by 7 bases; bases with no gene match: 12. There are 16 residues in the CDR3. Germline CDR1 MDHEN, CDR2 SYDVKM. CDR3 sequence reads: CASTTPGTGYSDTQYF. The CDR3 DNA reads TGTGCCAGCACAACGCCCGGGACAGGGTATTCAGATACGCAGTATTTT.

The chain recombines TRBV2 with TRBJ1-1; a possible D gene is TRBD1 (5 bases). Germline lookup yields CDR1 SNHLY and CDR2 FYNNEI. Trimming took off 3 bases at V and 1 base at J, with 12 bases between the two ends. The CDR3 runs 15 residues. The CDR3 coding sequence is TGTGCCAGCAGTGACGGGCCAGGGTGGAACACTGAAGCTTTCTTT. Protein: CASSDGPGWNTEAFF.

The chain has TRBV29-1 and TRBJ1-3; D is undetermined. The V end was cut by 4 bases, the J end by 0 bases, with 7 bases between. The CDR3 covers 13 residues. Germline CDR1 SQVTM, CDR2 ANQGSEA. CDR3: CSVGLSSGNTIYF. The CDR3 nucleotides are TGCAGCGTTGGGCTCAGCTCTGGAAACACCATATATTTT.

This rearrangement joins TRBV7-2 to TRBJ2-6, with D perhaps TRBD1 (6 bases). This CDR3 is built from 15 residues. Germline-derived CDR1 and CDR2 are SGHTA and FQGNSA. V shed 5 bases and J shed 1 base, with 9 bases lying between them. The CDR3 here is CASSTGSSGANVLTF. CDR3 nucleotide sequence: TGTGCCAGCAGCACAGGGAGTTCTGGGGCCAACGTCCTGACTTTC. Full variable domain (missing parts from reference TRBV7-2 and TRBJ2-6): GAGVSQSPSNKVTEKGKDVELRCDPISGHTALYWYRQSLGQGLEFLIYFQGNSAPDKSGLPSDRFSAERTGGSVSTLTIQRTQQEDSAVYLCASSTGSSGANVLTFGAGSRLTVL.

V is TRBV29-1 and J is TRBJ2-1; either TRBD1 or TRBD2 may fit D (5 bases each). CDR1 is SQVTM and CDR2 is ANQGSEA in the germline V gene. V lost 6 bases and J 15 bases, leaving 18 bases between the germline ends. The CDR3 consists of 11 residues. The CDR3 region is CSVAGTALMFF. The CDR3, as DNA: TGCAGCGTAGCCGGGACGGCCCTTATGTTCTTC.

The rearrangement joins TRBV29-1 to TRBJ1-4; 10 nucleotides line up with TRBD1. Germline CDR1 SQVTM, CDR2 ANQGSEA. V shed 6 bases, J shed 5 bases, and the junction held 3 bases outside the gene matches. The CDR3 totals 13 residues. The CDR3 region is CSVGTGANEKLFF. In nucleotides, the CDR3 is TGCAGCGTGGGGACAGGGGCGAATGAAAAACTGTTTTTT.

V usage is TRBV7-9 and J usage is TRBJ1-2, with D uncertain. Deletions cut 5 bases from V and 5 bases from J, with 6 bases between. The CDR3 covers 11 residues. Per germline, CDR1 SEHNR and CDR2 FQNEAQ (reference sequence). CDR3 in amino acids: CASSLDYGYTF. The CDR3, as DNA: TGTGCCAGCAGCCTTGATTATGGCTACACCTTC.

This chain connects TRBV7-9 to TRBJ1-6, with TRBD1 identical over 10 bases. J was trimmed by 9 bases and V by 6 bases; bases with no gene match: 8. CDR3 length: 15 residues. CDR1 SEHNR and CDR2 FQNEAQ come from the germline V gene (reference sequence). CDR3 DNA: TGTGCCAGCAGTTCGACCGGGACAGGGGTTTCACCCCTCCACTTT. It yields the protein CASSSTGTGVSPLHF.

CDR3 sequence: CASRGQTATNEKLFF. The CDR3 DNA follows: TGTGCCAGCAGGGGACAGACTGCAACTAATGAAAAACTGTTTTTT. This sequence joins TRBV2 and TRBJ1-4; 7 nucleotides match TRBD1. V shed 6 bases, J shed 0 bases, and the junction held 4 bases outside the gene matches. The CDR3 sequence is 15 residues long. Germline V lookup: CDR1 SNHLY, CDR2 FYNNEI.

The DNA for the CDR3 is TGTGCCAGTACTAGAAGCGGGGCCGAATCTGGCACAGATACGCAGTATTTT. This encodes CASTRSGAESGTDTQYF. The rearrangement joins TRBV19 to TRBJ2-3; the match to TRBD2 covers 7 bases. V was pared by 7 bases and J by 1 base, with 14 bases of the junction left unmatched. Germline V gene lookup returns CDR1 LNHDA and CDR2 SQIVND (reference sequence). The CDR3 length is 17 residues.

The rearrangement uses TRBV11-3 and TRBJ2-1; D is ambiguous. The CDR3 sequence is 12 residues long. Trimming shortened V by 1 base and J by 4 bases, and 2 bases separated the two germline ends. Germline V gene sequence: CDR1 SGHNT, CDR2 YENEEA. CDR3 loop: CASSLGYNEQFF. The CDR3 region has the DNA TGTGCCAGCAGCTTAGGTTACAATGAGCAGTTCTTC.

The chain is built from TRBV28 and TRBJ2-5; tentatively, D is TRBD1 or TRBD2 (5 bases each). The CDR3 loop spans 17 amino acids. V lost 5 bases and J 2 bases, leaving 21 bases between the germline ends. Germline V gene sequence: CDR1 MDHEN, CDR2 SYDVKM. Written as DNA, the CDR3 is TGTGCCAGCAGTGGGAACCGGGGACGGGCAACACAAGAGACCCAGTACTTC. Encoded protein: CASSGNRGRATQETQYF. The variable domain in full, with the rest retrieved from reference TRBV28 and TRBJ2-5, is DVKVTQSSRYLVKRTGEKVFLECVQDMDHENMFWYRQDPGLGLRLIYFSYDVKMKEKGDIPEGYSVSREKKERFSLILESASTNQTSMYLCASSGNRGRATQETQYFGPGTRLLVL.

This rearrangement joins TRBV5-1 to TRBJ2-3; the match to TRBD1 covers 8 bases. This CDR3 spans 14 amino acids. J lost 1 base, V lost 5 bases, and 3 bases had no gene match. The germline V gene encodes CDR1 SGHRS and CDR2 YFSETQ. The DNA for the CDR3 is TGCGCCAGCAGGGGGGGACAGGGCACAGATACGCAGTATTTT. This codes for CASRGGQGTDTQYF.

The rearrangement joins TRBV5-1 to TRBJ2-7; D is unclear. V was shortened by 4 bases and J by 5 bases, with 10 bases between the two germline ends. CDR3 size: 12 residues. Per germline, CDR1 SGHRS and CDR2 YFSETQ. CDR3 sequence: CASSRSMDEQYF. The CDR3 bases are TGCGCCAGCAGCCGGTCAATGGACGAGCAGTACTTC.

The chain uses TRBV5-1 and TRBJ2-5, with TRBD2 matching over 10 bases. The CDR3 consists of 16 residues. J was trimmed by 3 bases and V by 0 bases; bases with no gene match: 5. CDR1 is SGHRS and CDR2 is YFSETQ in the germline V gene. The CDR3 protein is CASSLGGLADKETQYF. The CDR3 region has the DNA TGCGCCAGCAGCTTGGGTGGACTAGCGGACAAAGAGACCCAGTACTTC.

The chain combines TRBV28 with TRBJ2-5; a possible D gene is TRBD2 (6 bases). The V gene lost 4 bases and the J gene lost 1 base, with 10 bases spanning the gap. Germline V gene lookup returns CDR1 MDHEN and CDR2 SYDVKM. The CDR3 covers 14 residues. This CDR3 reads CASSSRLVQETQYF. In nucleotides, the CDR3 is TGTGCCAGCAGTTCAAGACTAGTCCAAGAGACCCAGTACTTC.